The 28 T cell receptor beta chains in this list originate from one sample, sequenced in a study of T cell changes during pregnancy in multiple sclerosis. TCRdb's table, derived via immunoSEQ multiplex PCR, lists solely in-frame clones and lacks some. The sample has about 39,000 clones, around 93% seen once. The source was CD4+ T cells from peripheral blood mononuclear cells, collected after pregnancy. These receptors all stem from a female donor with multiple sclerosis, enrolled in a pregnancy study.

The CDR3 coding sequence is TGTGCCAGCAGCGAGGTGAACACGGGGGGCACTGAAGCTTTCTTT. Encoded protein: CASSEVNTGGTEAFF. The rearrangement joins TRBV7-9 to TRBJ1-1, with D possibly being TRBD1 (5 bases). The germline V gene has CDR1 SEHNR and CDR2 FQNEAQ (reference sequence). V was trimmed by 5 bases and J by 4 bases, leaving 17 bases between them. The CDR3 is 15 residues long.

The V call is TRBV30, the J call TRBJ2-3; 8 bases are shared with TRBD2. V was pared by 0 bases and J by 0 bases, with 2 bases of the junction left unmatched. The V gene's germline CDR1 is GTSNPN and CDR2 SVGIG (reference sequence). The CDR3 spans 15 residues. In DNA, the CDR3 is TGTGCCTGGAGTGTCGTAGCGGGGAGCACAGATACGCAGTATTTT. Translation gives CAWSVVAGSTDTQYF.

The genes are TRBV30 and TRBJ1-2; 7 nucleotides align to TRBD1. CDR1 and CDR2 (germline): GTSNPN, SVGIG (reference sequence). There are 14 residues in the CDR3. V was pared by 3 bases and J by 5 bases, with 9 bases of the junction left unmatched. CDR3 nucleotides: TGTGCCTGGAGCTGGGACAGAGGCCTTTATGGCTACACCTTC. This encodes CAWSWDRGLYGYTF.

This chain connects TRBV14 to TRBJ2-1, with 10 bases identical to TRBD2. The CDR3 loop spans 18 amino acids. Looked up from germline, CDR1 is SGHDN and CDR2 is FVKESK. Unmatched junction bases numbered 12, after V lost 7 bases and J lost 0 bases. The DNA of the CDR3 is TGTGCCAGCACCGAGGCTAGCGGGGGCCGAAGCTCCTACAATGAGCAGTTCTTC. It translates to CASTEASGGRSSYNEQFF.

The CDR3 reads CASSNNPGQGGEETQYF. The CDR3 DNA reads as TGTGCCAGCAGCAATAACCCCGGACAGGGCGGGGAAGAGACCCAGTACTTC. This chain joins TRBV21-1 and TRBJ2-5; the table's D call of TRBD1 was not tested on the DNA. TRBV21-1 is marked as a pseudogene. The CDR3 is 17 residues long.

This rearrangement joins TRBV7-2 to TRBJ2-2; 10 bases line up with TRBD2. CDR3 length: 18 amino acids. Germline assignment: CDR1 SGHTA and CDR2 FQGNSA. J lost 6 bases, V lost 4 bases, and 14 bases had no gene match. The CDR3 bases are TGTGCCAGCAGCTCCGCCCCCCTCGGAGCGGGGGGGCCCGGGGAGCTGTTTTTT. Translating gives CASSSAPLGAGGPGELFF.

The CDR3 DNA follows: TGTGCCAGCAGAGTTACGGGACAGGGGGCGCAAGGCTACACCTTC. Translation: CASRVTGQGAQGYTF. The rearrangement links TRBV6-5 to TRBJ1-2, with 12 bases fitting TRBD1. The germline V gene has CDR1 MNHEY and CDR2 SVGAGI. J was trimmed by 8 bases and V by 6 bases; bases with no gene match: 10. CDR3 length: 15 residues.

In DNA form, the CDR3 reads TGTGCCAGCTCACAGTCGAATGGGAGGACCGGGGAGCTGTTTTTT. Translation gives CASSQSNGRTGELFF. The rearrangement joins TRBV18 to TRBJ2-2; D is possibly TRBD2 (6 bases). There are 15 residues in the CDR3. Deletions cut 4 bases from V and 5 bases from J, with 14 bases between. Germline V CDR1 and CDR2: KGHSH, LQKENI.

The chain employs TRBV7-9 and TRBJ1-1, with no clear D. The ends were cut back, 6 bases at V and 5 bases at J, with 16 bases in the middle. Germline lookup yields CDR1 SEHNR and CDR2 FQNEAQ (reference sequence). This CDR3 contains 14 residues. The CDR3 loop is CASRALRGGTEAFF. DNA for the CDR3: TGTGCCAGCAGGGCCCTGCGGGGTGGGACTGAAGCTTTCTTT.

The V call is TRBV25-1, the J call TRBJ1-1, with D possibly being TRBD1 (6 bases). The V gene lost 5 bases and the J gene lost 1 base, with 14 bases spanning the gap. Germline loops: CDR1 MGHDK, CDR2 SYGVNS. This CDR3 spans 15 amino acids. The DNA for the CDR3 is TGTGCCAGCAGTCGGCAGGGGAAGAAGAACACTGAAGCTTTCTTT. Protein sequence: CASSRQGKKNTEAFF.

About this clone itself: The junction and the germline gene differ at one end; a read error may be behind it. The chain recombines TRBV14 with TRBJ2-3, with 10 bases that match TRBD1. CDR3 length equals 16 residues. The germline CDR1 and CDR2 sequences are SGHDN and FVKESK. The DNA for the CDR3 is TGTGCCAGCAGTCAAGGAGGGGGACAGGGGATCGGAGCGCAGTATTTT. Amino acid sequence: CASSQGGGQGIGAQYF. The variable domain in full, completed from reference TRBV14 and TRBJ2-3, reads EAGVTQFPSHSVIEKGQTVTLRCDPISGHDNLYWYRRVMGKEIKFLLHFVKESKQDESGMPNNRFLAERTGGTYSTLKVQPAELEDSGVYFCASSQGGGQGIGAQYFGPGTRLTVL.

The CDR3: CASSFSNEKLFF. DNA for the CDR3: TGCGCCAGCAGCTTTTCGAATGAAAAACTGTTTTTT. The V and J genes are TRBV5-1 and TRBJ1-4; D is unclear. This CDR3 comprises 12 residues. Trimming removed 2 bases from V and 5 bases from J, with 4 bases in between. The germline V gene has CDR1 SGHRS and CDR2 YFSETQ.

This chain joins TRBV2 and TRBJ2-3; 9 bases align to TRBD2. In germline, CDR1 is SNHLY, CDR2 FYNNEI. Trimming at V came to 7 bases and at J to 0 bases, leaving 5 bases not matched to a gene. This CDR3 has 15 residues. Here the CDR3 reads CASTIAGASTDTQYF. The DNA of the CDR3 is TGTGCCAGCACAATAGCGGGGGCGAGCACAGATACGCAGTATTTT.

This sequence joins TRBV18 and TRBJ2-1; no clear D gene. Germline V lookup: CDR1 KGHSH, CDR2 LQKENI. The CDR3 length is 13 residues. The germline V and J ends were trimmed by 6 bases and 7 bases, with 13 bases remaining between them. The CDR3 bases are TGTGCCAGCTCCCGATCAGGTGGTAATGAGCAGTTCTTC. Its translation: CASSRSGGNEQFF.

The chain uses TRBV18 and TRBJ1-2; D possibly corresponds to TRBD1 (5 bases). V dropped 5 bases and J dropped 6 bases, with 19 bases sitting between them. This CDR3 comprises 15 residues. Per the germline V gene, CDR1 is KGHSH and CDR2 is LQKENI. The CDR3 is CASSASSGGIDGYTF. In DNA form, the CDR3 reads TGTGCCAGCTCAGCCTCTTCTGGGGGGATCGATGGCTACACCTTC.

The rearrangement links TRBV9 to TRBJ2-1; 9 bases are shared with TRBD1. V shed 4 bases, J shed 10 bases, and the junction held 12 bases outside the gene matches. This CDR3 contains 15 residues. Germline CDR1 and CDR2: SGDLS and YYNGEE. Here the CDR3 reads CASSKRTGAVEEQFF. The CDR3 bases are TGTGCCAGCAGCAAGCGGACAGGGGCGGTTGAAGAGCAGTTCTTC.

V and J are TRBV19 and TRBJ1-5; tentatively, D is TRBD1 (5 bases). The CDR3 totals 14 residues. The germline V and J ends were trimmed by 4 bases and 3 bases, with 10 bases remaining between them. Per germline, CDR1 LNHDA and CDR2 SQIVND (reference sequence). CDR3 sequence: CASSTGGINQPQHF. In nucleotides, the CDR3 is TGTGCCAGTAGTACGGGGGGTATCAATCAGCCCCAGCATTTT.

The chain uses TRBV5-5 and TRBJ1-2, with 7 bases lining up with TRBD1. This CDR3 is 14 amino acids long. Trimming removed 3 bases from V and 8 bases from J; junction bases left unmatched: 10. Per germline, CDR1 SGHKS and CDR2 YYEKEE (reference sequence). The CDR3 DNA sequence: TGTGCCAGCAGCTCTGGGACAGTCTTAGCCGGCTACACCTTC. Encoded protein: CASSSGTVLAGYTF. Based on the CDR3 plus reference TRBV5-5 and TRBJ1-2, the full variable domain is DAGVTQSPTHLIKTRGQQVTLRCSPISGHKSVSWYQQVLGQGPQFIFQYYEKEERGRGNFPDRFSARQFPNYSSELNVNALLLGDSALYLCASSSGTVLAGYTFGSGTRLTVV.

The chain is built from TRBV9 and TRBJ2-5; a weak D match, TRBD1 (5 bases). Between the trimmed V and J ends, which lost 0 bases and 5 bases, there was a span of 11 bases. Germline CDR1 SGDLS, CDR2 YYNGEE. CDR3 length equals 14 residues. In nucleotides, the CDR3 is TGTGCCAGCAGCGTAGAGGCAGGGTTGGAGACCCAGTACTTC. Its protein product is CASSVEAGLETQYF.

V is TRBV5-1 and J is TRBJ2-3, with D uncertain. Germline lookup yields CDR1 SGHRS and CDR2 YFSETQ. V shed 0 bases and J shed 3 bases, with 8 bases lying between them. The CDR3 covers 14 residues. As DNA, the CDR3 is TGCGCCAGCAGCTTGGCCCCTGTAACAGATACGCAGTATTTT. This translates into CASSLAPVTDTQYF.

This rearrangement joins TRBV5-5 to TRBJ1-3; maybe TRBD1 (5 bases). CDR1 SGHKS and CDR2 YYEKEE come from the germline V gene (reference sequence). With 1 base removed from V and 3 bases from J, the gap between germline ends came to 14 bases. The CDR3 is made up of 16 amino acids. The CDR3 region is CASSLLRGLGGNTIYF. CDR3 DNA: TGTGCCAGCAGCTTGTTGCGGGGGTTAGGTGGAAACACCATATATTTT.

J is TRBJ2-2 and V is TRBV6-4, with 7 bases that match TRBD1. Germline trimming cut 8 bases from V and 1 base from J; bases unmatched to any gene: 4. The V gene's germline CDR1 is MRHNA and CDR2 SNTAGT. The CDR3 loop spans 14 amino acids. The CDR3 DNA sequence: TGTGCCAGCCGCCGGGACAGGAACACCGGGGAGCTGTTTTTT. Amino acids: CASRRDRNTGELFF.

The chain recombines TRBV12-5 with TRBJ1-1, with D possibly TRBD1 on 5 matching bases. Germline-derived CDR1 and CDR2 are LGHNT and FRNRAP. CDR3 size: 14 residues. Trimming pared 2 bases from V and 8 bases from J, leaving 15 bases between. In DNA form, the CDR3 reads TGTGCTAGTGGTTTGCGATCTCCCGGGGGAGAAGCTTTCTTT. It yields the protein CASGLRSPGGEAFF.

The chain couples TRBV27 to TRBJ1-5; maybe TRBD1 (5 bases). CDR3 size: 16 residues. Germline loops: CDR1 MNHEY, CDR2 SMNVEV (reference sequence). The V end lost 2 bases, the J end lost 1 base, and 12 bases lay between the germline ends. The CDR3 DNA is TGTGCCAGCAGTTTAGGGGGGTGGGAAAGCAATCAGCCCCAGCATTTT. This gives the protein CASSLGGWESNQPQHF.

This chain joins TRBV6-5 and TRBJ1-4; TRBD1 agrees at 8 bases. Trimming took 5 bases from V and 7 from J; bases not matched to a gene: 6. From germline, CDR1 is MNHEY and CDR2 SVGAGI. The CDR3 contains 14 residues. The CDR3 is CASSNQGAGEKLFF. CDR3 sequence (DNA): TGTGCCAGCAGTAACCAGGGGGCGGGTGAAAAACTGTTTTTT.

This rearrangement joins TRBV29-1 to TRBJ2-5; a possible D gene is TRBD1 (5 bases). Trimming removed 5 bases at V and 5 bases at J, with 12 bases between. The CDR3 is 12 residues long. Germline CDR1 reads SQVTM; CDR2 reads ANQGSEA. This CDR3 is CSVLQGAETQYF. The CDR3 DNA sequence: TGCAGCGTTTTACAAGGGGCCGAGACCCAGTACTTC.

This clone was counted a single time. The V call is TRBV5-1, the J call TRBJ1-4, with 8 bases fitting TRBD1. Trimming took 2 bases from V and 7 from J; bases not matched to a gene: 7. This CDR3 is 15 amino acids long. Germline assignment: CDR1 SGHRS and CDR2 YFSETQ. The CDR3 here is CASSLQGDKVEKLFF. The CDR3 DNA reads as TGCGCCAGCAGCTTACAGGGGGACAAGGTTGAAAAACTGTTTTTT.

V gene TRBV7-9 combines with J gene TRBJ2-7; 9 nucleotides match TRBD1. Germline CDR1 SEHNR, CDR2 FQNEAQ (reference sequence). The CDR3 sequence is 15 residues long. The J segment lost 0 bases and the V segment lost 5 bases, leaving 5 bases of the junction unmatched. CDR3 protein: CASSLSTGGSYEQYF. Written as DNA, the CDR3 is TGTGCCAGCAGCCTATCGACAGGGGGCTCCTACGAGCAGTACTTC.